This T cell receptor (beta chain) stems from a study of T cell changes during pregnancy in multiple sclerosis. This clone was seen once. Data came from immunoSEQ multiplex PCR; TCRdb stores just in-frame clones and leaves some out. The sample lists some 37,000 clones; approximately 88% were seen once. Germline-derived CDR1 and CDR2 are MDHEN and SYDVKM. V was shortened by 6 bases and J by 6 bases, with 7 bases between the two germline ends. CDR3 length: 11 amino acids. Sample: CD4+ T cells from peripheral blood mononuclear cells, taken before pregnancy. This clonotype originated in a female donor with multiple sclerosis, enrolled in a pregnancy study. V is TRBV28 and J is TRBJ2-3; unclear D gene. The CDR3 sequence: CASRTRDTQYF. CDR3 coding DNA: TGTGCCAGCAGGACAAGGGATACGCAGTATTTT.